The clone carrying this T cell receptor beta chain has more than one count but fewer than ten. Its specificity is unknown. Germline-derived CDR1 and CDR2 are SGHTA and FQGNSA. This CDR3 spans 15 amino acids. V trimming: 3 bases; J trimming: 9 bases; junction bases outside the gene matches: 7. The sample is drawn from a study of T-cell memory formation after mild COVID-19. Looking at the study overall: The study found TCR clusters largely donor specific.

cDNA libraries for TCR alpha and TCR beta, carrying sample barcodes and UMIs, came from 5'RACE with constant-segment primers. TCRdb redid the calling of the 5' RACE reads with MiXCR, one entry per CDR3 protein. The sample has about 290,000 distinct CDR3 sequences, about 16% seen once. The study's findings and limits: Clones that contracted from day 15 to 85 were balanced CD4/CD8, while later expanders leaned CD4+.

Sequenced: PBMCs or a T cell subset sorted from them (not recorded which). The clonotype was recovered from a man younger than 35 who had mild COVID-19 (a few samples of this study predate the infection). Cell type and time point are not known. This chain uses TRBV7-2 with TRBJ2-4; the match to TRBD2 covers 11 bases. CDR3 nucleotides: TGTGCCAGCAGCTTCACCGGGACTAGCGGTGGCATTCAGTACTTC. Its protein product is CASSFTGTSGGIQYF.